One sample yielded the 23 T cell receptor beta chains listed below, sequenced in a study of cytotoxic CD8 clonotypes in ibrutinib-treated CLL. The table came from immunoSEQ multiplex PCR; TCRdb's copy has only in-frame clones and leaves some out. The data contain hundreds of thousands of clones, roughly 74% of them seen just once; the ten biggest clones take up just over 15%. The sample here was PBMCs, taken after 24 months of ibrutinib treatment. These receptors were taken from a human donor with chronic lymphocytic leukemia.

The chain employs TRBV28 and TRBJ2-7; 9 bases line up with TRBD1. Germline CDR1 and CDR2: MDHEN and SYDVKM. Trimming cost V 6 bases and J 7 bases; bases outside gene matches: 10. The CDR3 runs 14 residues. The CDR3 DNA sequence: TGTGCCAGCAGGTTAGGGGACAGGGCCGGGGAGCAGTACTTC. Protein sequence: CASRLGDRAGEQYF.

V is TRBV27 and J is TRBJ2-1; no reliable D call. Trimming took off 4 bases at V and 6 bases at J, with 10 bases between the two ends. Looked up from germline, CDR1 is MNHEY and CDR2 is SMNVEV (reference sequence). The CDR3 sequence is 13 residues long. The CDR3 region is CASSSPLRNEQFF. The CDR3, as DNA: TGTGCCAGCAGTTCCCCGCTCCGCAATGAGCAGTTCTTC.

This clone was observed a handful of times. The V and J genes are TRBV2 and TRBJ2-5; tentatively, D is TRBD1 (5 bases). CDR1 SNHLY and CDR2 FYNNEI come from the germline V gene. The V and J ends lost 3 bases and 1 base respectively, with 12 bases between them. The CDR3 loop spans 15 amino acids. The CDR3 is CASSDPRQTQETQYF. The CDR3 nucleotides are TGTGCCAGCAGTGATCCGAGACAGACCCAAGAGACCCAGTACTTC.

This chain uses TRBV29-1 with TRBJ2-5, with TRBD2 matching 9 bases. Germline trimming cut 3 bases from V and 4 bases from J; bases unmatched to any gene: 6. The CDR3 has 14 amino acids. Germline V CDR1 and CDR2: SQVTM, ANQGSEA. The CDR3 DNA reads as TGCAGCGTTGATATAGCGGGAGCCGGAGAGACCCAGTACTTC. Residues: CSVDIAGAGETQYF.

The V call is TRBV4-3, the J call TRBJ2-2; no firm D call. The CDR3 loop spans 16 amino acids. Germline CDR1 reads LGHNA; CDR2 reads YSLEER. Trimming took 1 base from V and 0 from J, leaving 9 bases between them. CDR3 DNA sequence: TGCGCCAGCAGCCAAGTTCTGACACCGAACACCGGGGAGCTGTTTTTT. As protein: CASSQVLTPNTGELFF.

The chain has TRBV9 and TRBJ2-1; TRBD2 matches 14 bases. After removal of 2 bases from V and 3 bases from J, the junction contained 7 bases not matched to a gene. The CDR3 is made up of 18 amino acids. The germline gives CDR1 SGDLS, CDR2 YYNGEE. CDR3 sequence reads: CASSVTGTSGSGYNEQFF. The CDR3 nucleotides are TGTGCCAGCAGCGTTACCGGGACTAGCGGGAGCGGCTACAATGAGCAGTTCTTC. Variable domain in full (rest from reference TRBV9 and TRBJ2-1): DSGVTQTPKHLITATGQRVTLRCSPRSGDLSVYWYQQSLDQGLQFLIQYYNGEERAKGNILERFSAQQFPDLHSELNLSSLELGDSALYFCASSVTGTSGSGYNEQFFGPGTRLTVL.

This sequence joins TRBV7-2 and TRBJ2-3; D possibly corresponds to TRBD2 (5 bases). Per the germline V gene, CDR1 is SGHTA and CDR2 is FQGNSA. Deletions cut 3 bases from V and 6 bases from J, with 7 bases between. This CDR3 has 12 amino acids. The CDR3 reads CASSLTGDTQYF. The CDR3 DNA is TGTGCCAGCAGCTTGACGGGGGATACGCAGTATTTT.

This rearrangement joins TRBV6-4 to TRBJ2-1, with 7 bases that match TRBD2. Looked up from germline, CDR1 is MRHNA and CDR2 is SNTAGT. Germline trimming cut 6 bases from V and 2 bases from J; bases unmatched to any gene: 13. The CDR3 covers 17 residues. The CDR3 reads CASRRSSGLETYNEQFF. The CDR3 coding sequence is TGTGCCAGCAGAAGATCCAGCGGACTAGAGACCTACAATGAGCAGTTCTTC.

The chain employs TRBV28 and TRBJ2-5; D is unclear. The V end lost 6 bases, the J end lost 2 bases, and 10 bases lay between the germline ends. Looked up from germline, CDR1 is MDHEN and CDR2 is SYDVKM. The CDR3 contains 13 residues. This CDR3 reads CASSSIQQETQYF. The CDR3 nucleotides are TGTGCCAGCAGCTCAATCCAGCAAGAGACCCAGTACTTC.

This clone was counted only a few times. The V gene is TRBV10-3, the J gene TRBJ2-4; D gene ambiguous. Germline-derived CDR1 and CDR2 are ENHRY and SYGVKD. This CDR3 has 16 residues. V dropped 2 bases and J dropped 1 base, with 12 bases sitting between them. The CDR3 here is CAISEERQLAKNIQYF. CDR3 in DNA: TGTGCCATCAGTGAGGAACGTCAGCTTGCCAAAAACATTCAGTACTTC.

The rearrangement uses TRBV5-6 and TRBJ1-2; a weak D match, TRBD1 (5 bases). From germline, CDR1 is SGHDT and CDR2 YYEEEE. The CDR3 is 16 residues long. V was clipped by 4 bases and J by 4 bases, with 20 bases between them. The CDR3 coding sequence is TGTGCCAGCAGCCTGATGCGGACATCGTTGCCCTATGGCTACACCTTC. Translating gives CASSLMRTSLPYGYTF.

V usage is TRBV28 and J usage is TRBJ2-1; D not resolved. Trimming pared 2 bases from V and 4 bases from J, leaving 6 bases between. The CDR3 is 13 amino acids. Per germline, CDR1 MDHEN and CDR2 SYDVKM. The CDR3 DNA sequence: TGTGCCAGCAGTTTAGGTCGTTACAATGAGCAGTTCTTC. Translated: CASSLGRYNEQFF.

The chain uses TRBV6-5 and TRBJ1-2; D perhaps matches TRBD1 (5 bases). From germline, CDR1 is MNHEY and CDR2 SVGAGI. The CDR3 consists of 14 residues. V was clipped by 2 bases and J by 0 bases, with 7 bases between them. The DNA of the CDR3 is TGTGCCAGCAGTTACGGGGGTTCTAACTATGGCTACACCTTC. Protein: CASSYGGSNYGYTF.

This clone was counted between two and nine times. CDR3 in amino acids: CASSFHGSGELFF. CDR3 bases: TGTGCCAGCAGTTTCCATGGTTCCGGGGAGCTGTTTTTT. The chain recombines TRBV27 with TRBJ2-2; D is uncertain. Per the germline V gene, CDR1 is MNHEY and CDR2 is SMNVEV (reference sequence). V was clipped by 3 bases and J by 6 bases, with 8 bases between them. The CDR3 contains 13 residues.

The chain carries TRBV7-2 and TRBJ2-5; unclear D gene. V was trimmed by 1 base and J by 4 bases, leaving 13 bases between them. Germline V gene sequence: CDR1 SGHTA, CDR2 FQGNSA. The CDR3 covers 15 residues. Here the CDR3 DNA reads TGTGCCAGCAGCTTAGGGGTCAAGGAGACAGAGACCCAGTACTTC. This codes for CASSLGVKETETQYF.

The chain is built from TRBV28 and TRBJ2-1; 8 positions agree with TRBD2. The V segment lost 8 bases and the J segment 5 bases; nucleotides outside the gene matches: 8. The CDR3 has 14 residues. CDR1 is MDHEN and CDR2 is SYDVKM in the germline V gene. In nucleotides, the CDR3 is TGTGCCAGCGTGGGGCAGCGGGGGAACAATGAGCAGTTCTTC. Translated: CASVGQRGNNEQFF.

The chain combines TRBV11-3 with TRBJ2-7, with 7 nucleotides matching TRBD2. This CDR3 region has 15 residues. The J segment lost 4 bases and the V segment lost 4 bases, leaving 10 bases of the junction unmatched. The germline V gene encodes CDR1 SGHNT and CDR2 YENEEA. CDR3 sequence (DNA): TGTGCCAGCAGCTACCGGAGCGGGACGAGTTACGAGCAGTACTTC. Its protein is CASSYRSGTSYEQYF.

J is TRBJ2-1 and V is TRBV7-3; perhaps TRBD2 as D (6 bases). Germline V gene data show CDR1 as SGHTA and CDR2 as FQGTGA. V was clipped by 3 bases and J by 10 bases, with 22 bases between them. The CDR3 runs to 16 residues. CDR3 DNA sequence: TGTGCCAGCAGCTTCACAACTAGGGCCGGGAGAGGGGAGCAGTTCTTC. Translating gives CASSFTTRAGRGEQFF.

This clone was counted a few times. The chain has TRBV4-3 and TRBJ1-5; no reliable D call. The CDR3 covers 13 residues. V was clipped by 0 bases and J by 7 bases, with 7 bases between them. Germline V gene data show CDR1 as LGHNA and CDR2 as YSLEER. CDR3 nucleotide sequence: TGCGCCAGCAGCCAAGAGGTGTACCAGCCCCAGCATTTT. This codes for CASSQEVYQPQHF.

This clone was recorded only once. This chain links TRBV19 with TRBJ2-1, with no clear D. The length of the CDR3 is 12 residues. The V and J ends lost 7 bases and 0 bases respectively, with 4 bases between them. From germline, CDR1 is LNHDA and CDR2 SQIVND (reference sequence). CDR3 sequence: CASMSSYNEQFF. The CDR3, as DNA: TGTGCCAGTATGAGCTCCTACAATGAGCAGTTCTTC.

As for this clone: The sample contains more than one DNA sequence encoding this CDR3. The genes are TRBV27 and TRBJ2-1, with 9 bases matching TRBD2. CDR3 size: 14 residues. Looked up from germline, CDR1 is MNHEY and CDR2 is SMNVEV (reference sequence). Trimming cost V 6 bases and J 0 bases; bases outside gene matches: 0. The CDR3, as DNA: TGTGCCAGCAGGCGGGGGGGCTCCTACAATGAGCAGTTCTTC. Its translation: CASRRGGSYNEQFF.

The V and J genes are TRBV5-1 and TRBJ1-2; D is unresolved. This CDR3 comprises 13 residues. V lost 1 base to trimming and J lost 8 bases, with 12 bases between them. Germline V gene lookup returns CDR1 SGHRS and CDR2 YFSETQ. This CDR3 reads CASSLNSGDGYTF. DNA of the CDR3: TGCGCCAGCAGCTTGAATTCCGGCGACGGCTACACCTTC.

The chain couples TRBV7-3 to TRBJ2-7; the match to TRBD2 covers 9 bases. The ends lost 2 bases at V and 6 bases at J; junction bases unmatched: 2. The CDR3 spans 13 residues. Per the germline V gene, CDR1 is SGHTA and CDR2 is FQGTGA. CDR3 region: CASSLQAGGEQYF. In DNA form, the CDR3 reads TGTGCCAGCAGCTTACAAGCGGGAGGCGAGCAGTACTTC.